This T cell receptor beta chain comes out of a study of response to subunit inactivated influenza vaccine. To note about this clonotype: Its cognate antigen is unknown.

Study outcomes and limitations: The authors proposed limited new T cell recruitment per seasonal influenza vaccination.

Germline V gene sequence: CDR1 DFQATT, CDR2 SNEGSKA (reference sequence). The CDR3 consists of 18 residues. Unmatched junction bases numbered 14, after V lost 1 base and J lost 4 bases. TCRdb re-called the RT-PCR reads with MiXCR, one entry per CDR3 protein. The table lists roughly 500,000 distinct CDR3 sequences, approximately 15% of them singletons, with 2.5% to 3.5% in the top ten. The clonotype was recovered from a man between 50 and 75 years old who received an inactivated influenza vaccine. The sample here was CD4+ T cells sorted from PBMCs, taken less than 25 months after vaccination. The V and J genes are TRBV20-1 and TRBJ2-3; TRBD2 agrees at 10 bases. CDR3 coding DNA: TGCAGTGCTAGAGCTCTAGCGGGGGCACCCCGTCGGGCAGATACGCAGTATTTT. It codes for CSARALAGAPRRADTQYF.